This T cell receptor (beta chain) was recorded in a study of graft-versus-host responses after intestinal transplantation. The wider study: Recipients got multivisceral, liver-intestinal, or isolated intestinal transplants. Recipients across the board were started on anti-thymocyte globulin induction, then kept on tacrolimus and steroids for roughly 3 years. Findings of the study overall: Within allografts, high graft-versus-host to host-versus-graft clonal ratios were seen among patients with graft-donor T cell macrochimerism. The study associated peak circulating GvH clone levels with early post-transplant HvG declines.

Notes on this clone: The target antigen is unknown.

The repertoire was sequenced with immunoSEQ multiplex PCR; TCRdb's copy has only in-frame clones and lacks some. The sample holds under 130,000 clones, 80% to 95% seen once. The starting material was unstimulated CD8+ T cells sorted from spleen or lymph node cells, obtained before intestinal transplant. This clonotype originated in a human donor who received an intestinal transplant.

This CDR3 reads CASSKVEGAREQYF. CDR3 in DNA: TGTGCCAGCAGCAAGGTCGAGGGGGCGCGAGAGCAGTACTTC. The chain carries TRBV9 and TRBJ2-7; TRBD1 matches 7 bases. V was clipped by 4 bases and J by 7 bases; unmatched bases: 11. The CDR3 is made up of 14 amino acids. CDR1 is SGDLS and CDR2 is YYNGEE in the germline V gene.